One T cell receptor (beta chain) is described in this entry. Antigen: not known. The data are from a study of lymphopenia after photon versus proton radiotherapy. Broader study findings: Authors raise, but do not show, better survival with proton therapy. After lymphocyte nadir, photon-treated repertoires showed oligoclonal expansion, especially CD8+ Temra. Under photons, naive T cells and diversity fell while effector/memory populations rose.

Profiled with immunoSEQ multiplex PCR; TCRdb holds only in-frame clones, not every one. Of around 160,000 clones listed, approximately 91% are singletons. The sequence was collected from a man aged 50 to 59 with gastric cancer. The sequencing here drew on peripheral blood, taken from a patient treated with photon-based radiotherapy.

The CDR3 reads CAWSAGSRNTIYF. The CDR3 nucleotides are TGTGCCTGGAGCGCGGGGTCGCGAAACACCATATATTTT. The rearrangement uses TRBV30 and TRBJ1-3; D uncertain. V was shortened by 3 bases and J by 5 bases, with 11 bases between the two germline ends. Germline loops: CDR1 GTSNPN, CDR2 SVGIG (reference sequence). The CDR3 length is 13 residues.